These 22 T cell receptor beta chains came from one sample sequenced in a study of patients and donors after allogeneic stem cell transplantation. TCRdb reanalysed the RT-PCR reads using MiXCR and keeps one entry per CDR3 protein. The table records approximately 31,000 distinct CDR3 sequences, 37% of them present only once. What was sequenced was blood, either unsorted or a sorted T cell fraction (not recorded which). The receptors derive from a human donor who was either an allogeneic HSCT recipient or a stem cell or donor lymphocyte infusion donor (not recorded which). It is not recorded whose cells these are; they may come from a transplant donor.

Only a few counts were recorded for this clonotype. This chain links TRBV4-3 with TRBJ1-6, with D possibly TRBD1 on 5 matching bases. Germline CDR1 reads LGHNA; CDR2 reads YSLEER. The V and J ends lost 0 bases and 7 bases respectively, with 19 bases between them. CDR3 length: 18 residues. The CDR3 sequence: CASSQDPTRGAENSPLHF. In DNA form, the CDR3 reads TGCGCCAGCAGCCAAGATCCCACCCGTGGGGCGGAGAATTCACCCCTCCACTTT.

This clonotype was seen a few times. The rearrangement links TRBV7-9 to TRBJ2-3; 7 bases agree with TRBD1. After removal of 5 bases from V and 1 base from J, the junction contained 12 bases not matched to a gene. From germline, CDR1 is SEHNR and CDR2 FQNEAQ (reference sequence). The CDR3 contains 17 residues. The CDR3 region is CASSRIRDSKRTDTQYF. The CDR3 nucleotides are TGTGCCAGCAGCCGCATCCGGGACAGCAAACGCACAGATACGCAGTATTTT.

The V and J genes are TRBV12-3 or TRBV12-4 and TRBJ2-7; D call uncertain. The CDR3 length is 16 residues. In nucleotides, the CDR3 is TGTGCCAGCAGCCCATCCCTTTTAAGAAGTTCCTACGAGCTGTACGTC. Amino acid sequence: CASSPSLLRSSYELYV.

This sequence joins TRBV7-2 and TRBJ2-1; TRBD2 matches at 7 bases. This CDR3 region has 13 residues. Germline CDR1 reads SGHTA; CDR2 reads FQGNSA. With V trimmed by 3 bases and J by 10 bases, 6 bases remained unmatched. The CDR3: CASSFFTSEEQFF. The CDR3 DNA sequence: TGTGCCAGCAGCTTTTTCACTAGCGAGGAGCAGTTCTTC.

The DNA of the CDR3 is TGTGCCAGCAGCTTAGCAGGGAATTTCTACACCTTC. Residues: CASSLAGNFYTF. The chain recombines TRBV7-9 with TRBJ1-2; D remains unclear. V was cut by 0 bases and J by 10 bases, with 9 bases left in between. The CDR3 loop spans 12 amino acids. Per the germline V gene, CDR1 is SEHNR and CDR2 is FQNEAQ (reference sequence).

The genes are TRBV12-3 or TRBV12-4 and TRBJ2-1; 13 nucleotides match TRBD2. The CDR3 sequence is 19 residues long. The V segment lost 6 bases and the J segment 1 base; nucleotides outside the gene matches: 12. DNA for the CDR3: TGTGCCAGCAGCCTGGAAAAAGGGACTAGCGGGATTTCCTACAATGAGCAGTTCTTC. Encoded protein: CASSLEKGTSGISYNEQFF.

This clonotype came up once. This sequence joins TRBV7-9 and TRBJ2-3; D may be TRBD1 (5 bases). CDR1 SEHNR and CDR2 FQNEAQ come from the germline V gene (reference sequence). The germline V and J ends were trimmed by 5 bases and 4 bases, with 19 bases remaining between them. The CDR3 length is 16 residues. The CDR3 DNA is TGTGCCAGCAGCCCCCTATTACGTAGGGGCTCAGATACGCAGTATTTT. Translating gives CASSPLLRRGSDTQYF.

This chain uses TRBV5-1 with TRBJ1-2; no definite D call. Germline CDR1 reads SGHRS; CDR2 reads YFSETQ. Trimming removed 0 bases at V and 6 bases at J, with 6 bases between. The CDR3 runs to 12 residues. DNA for the CDR3: TGCGCCAGCAGCTTGGCATTGGATGGCTACACCTTC. Translation gives CASSLALDGYTF. Looking up the rest from reference TRBV5-1 and TRBJ1-2 gives the full variable domain: KAGVTQTPRYLIKTRGQQVTLSCSPISGHRSVSWYQQTPGQGLQFLFEYFSETQRNKGNFPGRFSGRQFSNSRSEMNVSTLELGDSALYLCASSLALDGYTFGSGTRLTVV.

This clonotype was observed a few times. The genes are TRBV10-3 and TRBJ1-2; D gene ambiguous. V was trimmed by 7 bases and J by 10 bases, leaving 16 bases between them. Germline CDR1 ENHRY, CDR2 SYGVKD. The length of the CDR3 is 12 residues. As DNA, the CDR3 is TGTGCCATCATCCCGTGGACCTTCTCCTACACCTTC. It translates to CAIIPWTFSYTF.

This clonotype was seen just once. J is TRBJ2-1 and V is TRBV7-3; D call uncertain. Trimming stripped 2 bases from V and 4 bases from J, with 6 bases between. The CDR3 runs 13 residues. Germline lookup yields CDR1 SGHTA and CDR2 FQGTGA. The CDR3, as DNA: TGTGCCAGCAGCTTAGACCGGTACAATGAGCAGTTCTTC. Its protein is CASSLDRYNEQFF.

This clonotype was counted ten times or more. V usage is TRBV6-5 and J usage is TRBJ2-3; 13 nucleotides line up with TRBD2. J lost 4 bases, V lost 7 bases, and 5 bases had no gene match. Germline CDR1 and CDR2: MNHEY and SVGAGI. CDR3 length: 15 amino acids. The CDR3 sequence: CASKLLAGGPDTQYF. The DNA for the CDR3 is TGTGCCAGCAAACTACTAGCGGGGGGGCCAGATACGCAGTATTTT.

This chain uses TRBV7-9 with TRBJ1-1; D ambiguous. Deletions cut 3 bases from V and 2 bases from J, with 13 bases between. Germline loops: CDR1 SEHNR, CDR2 FQNEAQ (reference sequence). This CDR3 comprises 15 residues. The DNA of the CDR3 is TGTGCCAGCAGCTTTGTGCCAGGACGAAACACTGAAGCTTTCTTT. As protein: CASSFVPGRNTEAFF. The full variable domain, with the rest looked up from reference TRBV7-9 and TRBJ1-1, is DTGVSQNPRHKITKRGQNVTFRCDPISEHNRLYWYRQTLGQGPEFLTYFQNEAQLEKSRLLSDRFSAERPKGSFSTLEIQRTEQGDSAMYLCASSFVPGRNTEAFFGQGTRLTVV.

The V and J genes are TRBV7-6 and TRBJ1-1, with D possibly TRBD1 on 5 matching bases. CDR3 length: 13 amino acids. The V and J ends lost 4 bases and 1 base respectively, with 7 bases between them. Germline-derived CDR1 and CDR2 are SGHVS and FNYEAQ. CDR3 bases: TGTGCCAGCAGCTCCCAGGGGAACACTGAAGCTTTCTTT. Amino acids: CASSSQGNTEAFF.

Only a few counts were recorded for this clonotype. The CDR3, as DNA: TGTGCCAGCAGCTTAGAGATGAATCAGCCCCAGCATTTT. Translated: CASSLEMNQPQHF. The chain couples TRBV7-2 to TRBJ1-5; D is ambiguous. Trimming pared 1 base from V and 4 bases from J, leaving 5 bases between. The germline V gene has CDR1 SGHTA and CDR2 FQGNSA. The CDR3 is 13 amino acids.

This rearrangement joins TRBV5-1 to TRBJ2-5, with 7 bases fitting TRBD1. The V gene's germline CDR1 is SGHRS and CDR2 YFSETQ. The CDR3 loop spans 14 amino acids. Trimming cost V 2 bases and J 5 bases; bases outside gene matches: 6. The CDR3 sequence is CASSLAGTVETQYF. DNA for the CDR3: TGCGCCAGCAGCTTAGCCGGGACAGTGGAGACCCAGTACTTC.

This clonotype showed up just a few times. The chain combines TRBV28 with TRBJ2-7; D is uncertain. This CDR3 has 14 residues. CDR1 is MDHEN and CDR2 is SYDVKM in the germline V gene. V was shortened by 2 bases and J by 0 bases, with 8 bases between the two germline ends. The CDR3 here is CASSLTEFSYEQYF. The CDR3 DNA reads as TGTGCCAGCAGTTTAACGGAATTCTCCTACGAGCAGTACTTC.

CDR3 amino acids: CASSFASRDPGDEQFF. For the CDR3, the DNA is TGTGCCAGCAGCTTTGCCTCCCGGGACCCCGGGGACGAGCAGTTCTTC. The rearrangement links TRBV7-9 to TRBJ2-1, with D possibly called TRBD1 or TRBD2 (5 bases each). CDR1 and CDR2 (germline): SEHNR, FQNEAQ (reference sequence). This CDR3 region has 16 residues. The V and J ends lost 3 bases and 10 bases respectively, with 22 bases between them.

This clonotype occurred a few times. The V and J genes are TRBV25-1 and TRBJ2-7; D is possibly TRBD2 (5 bases). Germline V gene lookup returns CDR1 MGHDK and CDR2 SYGVNS. The length of the CDR3 is 14 residues. The V end lost 2 bases, the J end lost 2 bases, and 10 bases lay between the germline ends. The CDR3 loop reads CASSEMTGTYEQYF. CDR3 nucleotide sequence: TGTGCCAGCAGTGAAATGACGGGAACCTACGAGCAGTACTTC.

The CDR3 bases are TGCAGCGTTGACGGGTACTACAATGAGCAGTTCTTC. It encodes CSVDGYYNEQFF. The chain combines TRBV29-1 with TRBJ2-1; D uncertain. Trimming pared 3 bases from V and 3 bases from J, leaving 6 bases between. CDR3 length: 12 residues. Germline lookup yields CDR1 SQVTM and CDR2 ANQGSEA.

This clonotype was seen a handful of times. The V call is TRBV29-1, the J call TRBJ1-4; D is perhaps TRBD1 (5 bases). V was pared by 0 bases and J by 4 bases, with 9 bases between. The germline CDR1 and CDR2 sequences are SQVTM and ANQGSEA. There are 14 residues in the CDR3. The CDR3 DNA sequence: TGCAGCGTTGAAGAGGCAGGGCATAATGAAAAACTGTTTTTT. The encoded protein is CSVEEAGHNEKLFF.

This clonotype was observed a handful of times. The rearrangement uses TRBV7-8 and TRBJ1-6; TRBD1 is a possible D gene (5 bases). V was clipped by 1 base and J by 8 bases, with 9 bases between them. The germline gives CDR1 SGHVS, CDR2 FQNEAQ. The CDR3 totals 14 residues. The CDR3 region is CASSLEWGDSPLHF. The DNA of the CDR3 is TGTGCCAGCAGCTTAGAGTGGGGGGATTCACCCCTCCACTTT.

The chain links TRBV20-1 to TRBJ2-1, with TRBD2 matching over 10 bases. CDR1 DFQATT and CDR2 SNEGSKA come from the germline V gene (reference sequence). J lost 7 bases, V lost 3 bases, and 6 bases had no gene match. The CDR3 is 14 amino acids. The CDR3 loop reads CSASWASGSNEQFF. CDR3 coding DNA: TGCAGTGCTAGTTGGGCTAGCGGGAGTAATGAGCAGTTCTTC.